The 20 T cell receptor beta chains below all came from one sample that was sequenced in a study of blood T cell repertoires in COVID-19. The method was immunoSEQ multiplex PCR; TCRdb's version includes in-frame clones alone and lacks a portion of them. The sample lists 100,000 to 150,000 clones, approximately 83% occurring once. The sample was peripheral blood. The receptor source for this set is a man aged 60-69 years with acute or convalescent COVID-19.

For the CDR3, the DNA is TGTGCCAGCAGTTTAGGGCAGGTGACTGGCTACACCTTC. It translates to CASSLGQVTGYTF. The V and J genes are TRBV28 and TRBJ1-2; D remains unclear. Per the germline V gene, CDR1 is MDHEN and CDR2 is SYDVKM. The CDR3 has 13 residues. V lost 2 bases and J 7 bases, leaving 11 bases between the germline ends.

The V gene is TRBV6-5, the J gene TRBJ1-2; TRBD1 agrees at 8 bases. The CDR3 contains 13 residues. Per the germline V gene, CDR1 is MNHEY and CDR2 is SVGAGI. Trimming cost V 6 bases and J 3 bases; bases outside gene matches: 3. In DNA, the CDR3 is TGTGCCAGCAGACTGGACAGGGACTATGGCTACACCTTC. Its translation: CASRLDRDYGYTF.

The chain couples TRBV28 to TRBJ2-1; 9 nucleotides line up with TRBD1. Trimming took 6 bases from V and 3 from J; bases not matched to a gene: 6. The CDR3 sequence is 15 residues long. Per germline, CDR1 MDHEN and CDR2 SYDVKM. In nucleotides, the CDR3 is TGTGCCAGCAGGGAGCCGGGACAGGGCTACAATGAGCAGTTCTTC. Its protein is CASREPGQGYNEQFF.

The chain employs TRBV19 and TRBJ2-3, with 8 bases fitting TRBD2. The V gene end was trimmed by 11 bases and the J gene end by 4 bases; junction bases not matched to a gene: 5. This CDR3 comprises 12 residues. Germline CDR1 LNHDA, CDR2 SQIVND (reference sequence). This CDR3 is CASGGGADTQYF. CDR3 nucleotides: TGTGCCTCGGGAGGGGGGGCAGATACGCAGTATTTT. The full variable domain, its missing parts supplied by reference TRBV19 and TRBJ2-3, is DGGITQSPKYLFRKEGQNVTLSCEQNLNHDAMYWYRQDPGQGLRLIYYSQIVNDFQKGDIAEGYSVSREKKESFPLTVTSAQKNPTAFYLCASGGGADTQYFGPGTRLTVL.

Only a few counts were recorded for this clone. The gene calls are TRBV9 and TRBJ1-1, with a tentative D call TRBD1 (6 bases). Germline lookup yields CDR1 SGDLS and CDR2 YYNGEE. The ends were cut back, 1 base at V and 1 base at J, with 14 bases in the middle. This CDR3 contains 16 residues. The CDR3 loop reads CASSVQSGVTNTEAFF. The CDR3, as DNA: TGTGCCAGCAGCGTACAGTCAGGGGTGACGAACACTGAAGCTTTCTTT. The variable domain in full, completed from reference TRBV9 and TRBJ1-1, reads DSGVTQTPKHLITATGQRVTLRCSPRSGDLSVYWYQQSLDQGLQFLIQYYNGEERAKGNILERFSAQQFPDLHSELNLSSLELGDSALYFCASSVQSGVTNTEAFFGQGTRLTVV.

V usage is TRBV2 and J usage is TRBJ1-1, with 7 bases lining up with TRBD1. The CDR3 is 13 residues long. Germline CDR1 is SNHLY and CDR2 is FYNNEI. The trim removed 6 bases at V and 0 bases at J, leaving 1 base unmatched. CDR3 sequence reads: CASRGQLNTEAFF. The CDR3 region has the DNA TGTGCCAGCAGGGGACAGTTGAACACTGAAGCTTTCTTT.

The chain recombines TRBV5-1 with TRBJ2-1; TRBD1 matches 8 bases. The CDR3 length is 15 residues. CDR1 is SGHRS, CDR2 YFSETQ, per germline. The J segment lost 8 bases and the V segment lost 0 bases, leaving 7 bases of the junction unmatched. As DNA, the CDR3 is TGCGCCAGCAGCTTGGGGACAGGGTGGGTTGATGAGCAGTTCTTC. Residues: CASSLGTGWVDEQFF.

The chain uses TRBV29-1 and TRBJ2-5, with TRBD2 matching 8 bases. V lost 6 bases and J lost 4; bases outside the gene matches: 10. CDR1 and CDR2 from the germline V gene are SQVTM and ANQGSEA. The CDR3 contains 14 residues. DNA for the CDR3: TGCAGCGTCCCAAATTGGGCGGGGGGAGAGACCCAGTACTTC. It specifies CSVPNWAGGETQYF.

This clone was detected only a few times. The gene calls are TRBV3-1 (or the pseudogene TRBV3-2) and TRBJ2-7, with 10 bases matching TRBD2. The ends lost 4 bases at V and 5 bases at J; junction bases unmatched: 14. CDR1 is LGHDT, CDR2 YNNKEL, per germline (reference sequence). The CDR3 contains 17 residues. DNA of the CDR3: TGTGCCAGCAGCCCCAGGACTAGCGGAGGAGGTAGAAACGAGCAGTACTTC. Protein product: CASSPRTSGGGRNEQYF.

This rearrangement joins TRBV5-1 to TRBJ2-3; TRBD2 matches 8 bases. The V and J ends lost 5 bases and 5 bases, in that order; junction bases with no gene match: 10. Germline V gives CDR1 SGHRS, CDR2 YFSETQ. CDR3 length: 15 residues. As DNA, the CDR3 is TGCGCCAGCAGGGCCGGGACTAGTGGAGAAGATACGCAGTATTTT. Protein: CASRAGTSGEDTQYF.

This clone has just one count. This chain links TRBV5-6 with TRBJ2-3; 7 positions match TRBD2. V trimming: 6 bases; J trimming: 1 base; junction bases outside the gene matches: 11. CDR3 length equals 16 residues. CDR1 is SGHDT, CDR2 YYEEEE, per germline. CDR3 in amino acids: CASNQNSGIRTDTQYF. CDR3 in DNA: TGTGCCAGCAATCAAAACAGCGGGATCCGCACAGATACGCAGTATTTT.

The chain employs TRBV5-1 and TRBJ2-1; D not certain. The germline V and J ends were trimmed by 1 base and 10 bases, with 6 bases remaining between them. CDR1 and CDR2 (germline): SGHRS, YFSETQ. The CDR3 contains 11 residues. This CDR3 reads CASSLTVEQFF. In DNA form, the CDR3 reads TGCGCCAGCAGCTTGACTGTCGAGCAGTTCTTC.

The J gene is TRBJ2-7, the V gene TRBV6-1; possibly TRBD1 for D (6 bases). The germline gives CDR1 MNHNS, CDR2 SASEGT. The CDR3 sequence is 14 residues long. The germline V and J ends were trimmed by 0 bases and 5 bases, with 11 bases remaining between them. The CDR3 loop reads CASSEAGAENEQYF. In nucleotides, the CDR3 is TGTGCCAGCAGTGAAGCGGGGGCCGAGAACGAGCAGTACTTC.

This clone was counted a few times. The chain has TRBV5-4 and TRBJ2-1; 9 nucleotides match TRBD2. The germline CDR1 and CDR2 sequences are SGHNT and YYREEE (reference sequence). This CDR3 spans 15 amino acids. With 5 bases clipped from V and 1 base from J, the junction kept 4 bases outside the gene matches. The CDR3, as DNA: TGTGCCAGCAGGGAGGCGGGAGGGTCCTACAATGAGCAGTTCTTC. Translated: CASREAGGSYNEQFF.

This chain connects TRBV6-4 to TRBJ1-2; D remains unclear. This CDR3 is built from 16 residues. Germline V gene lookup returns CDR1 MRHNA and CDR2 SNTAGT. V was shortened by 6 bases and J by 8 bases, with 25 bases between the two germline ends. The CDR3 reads CASRWYLGYGREGYTF. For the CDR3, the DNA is TGTGCCAGCAGATGGTACCTGGGGTACGGTCGGGAGGGCTACACCTTC.

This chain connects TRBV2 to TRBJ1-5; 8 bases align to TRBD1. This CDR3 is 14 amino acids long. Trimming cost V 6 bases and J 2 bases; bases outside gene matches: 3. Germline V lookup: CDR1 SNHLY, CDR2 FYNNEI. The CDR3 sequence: CASRDRVGNQPQHF. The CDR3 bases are TGTGCCAGCAGGGACAGGGTTGGCAATCAGCCCCAGCATTTT. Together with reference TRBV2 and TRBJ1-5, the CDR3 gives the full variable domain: EPEVTQTPSHQVTQMGQEVILRCVPISNHLYFYWYRQILGQKVEFLVSFYNNEISEKSEIFDDQFSVERPDGSNFTLKIRSTKLEDSAMYFCASRDRVGNQPQHFGDGTRLSIL.

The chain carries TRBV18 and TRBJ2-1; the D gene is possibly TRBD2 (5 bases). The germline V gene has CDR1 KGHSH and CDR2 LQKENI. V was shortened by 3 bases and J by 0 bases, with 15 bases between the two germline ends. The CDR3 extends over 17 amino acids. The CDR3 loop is CASSPPREARSYNEQFF. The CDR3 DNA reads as TGTGCCAGCTCACCCCCCCGGGAAGCACGCTCCTACAATGAGCAGTTCTTC.

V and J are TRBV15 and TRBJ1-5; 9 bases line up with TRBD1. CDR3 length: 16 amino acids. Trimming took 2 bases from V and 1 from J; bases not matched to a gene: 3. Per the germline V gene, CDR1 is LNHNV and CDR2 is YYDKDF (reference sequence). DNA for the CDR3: TGTGCCACCAGCAGACCGGACAGGGGAAGCAATCAGCCCCAGCATTTT. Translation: CATSRPDRGSNQPQHF.

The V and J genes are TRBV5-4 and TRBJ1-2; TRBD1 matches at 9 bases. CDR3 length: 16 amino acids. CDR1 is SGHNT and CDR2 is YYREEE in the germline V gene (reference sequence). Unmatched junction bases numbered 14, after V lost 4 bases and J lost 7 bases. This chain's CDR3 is CASSRGGTGGAVGYTF. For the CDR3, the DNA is TGTGCCAGCAGCAGGGGGGGTACAGGGGGCGCGGTTGGCTACACCTTC. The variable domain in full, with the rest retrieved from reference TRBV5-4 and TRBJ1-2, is ETGVTQSPTHLIKTRGQQVTLRCSSQSGHNTVSWYQQALGQGPQFIFQYYREEENGRGNFPPRFSGLQFPNYSSELNVNALELDDSALYLCASSRGGTGGAVGYTFGSGTRLTVV.

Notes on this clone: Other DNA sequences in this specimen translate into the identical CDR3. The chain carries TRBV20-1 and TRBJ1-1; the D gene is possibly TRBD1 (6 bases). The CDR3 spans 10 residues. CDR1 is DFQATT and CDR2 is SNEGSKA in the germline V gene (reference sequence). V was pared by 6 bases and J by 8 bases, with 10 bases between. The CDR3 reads CSARTAEAFF. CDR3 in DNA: TGCAGTGCCAGGACAGCGGAAGCTTTCTTT.